This T cell receptor (beta chain) was sequenced for a study of blood T cells in healthy people across ages. Overall study findings and caveats: Estimated diversity that came from one million T cells was considered an underestimate.

The CDR3 spans 15 residues. With V trimmed by 1 base and J by 6 bases, 11 bases remained unmatched. The germline V gene has CDR1 DFQATT and CDR2 SNEGSKA (reference sequence). This clonotype showed up just a few times. Its specificity is unknown. PCR was performed a second time for about 7 to 11 cycles using a sample-barcoded 5' primer and a J-beta primer mix. Every cDNA molecule carried a tag from a template-switch adaptor bearing 12 random nucleotides. TCRdb processed the 5' RACE reads anew with MiXCR; each CDR3 protein has one entry. The sample records about 1,800,000 distinct CDR3 sequences, over 25% being singletons.

The TCR comes from a woman under 40 in good health. The rearrangement uses TRBV20-1 and TRBJ1-2, with TRBD1 matching 7 bases. The source material was blood. In DNA, the CDR3 is TGCAGTGCTAGAGTCAGGGGAGGGGGCCCCGATGGCTACACCTTC. Amino acid sequence: CSARVRGGGPDGYTF.